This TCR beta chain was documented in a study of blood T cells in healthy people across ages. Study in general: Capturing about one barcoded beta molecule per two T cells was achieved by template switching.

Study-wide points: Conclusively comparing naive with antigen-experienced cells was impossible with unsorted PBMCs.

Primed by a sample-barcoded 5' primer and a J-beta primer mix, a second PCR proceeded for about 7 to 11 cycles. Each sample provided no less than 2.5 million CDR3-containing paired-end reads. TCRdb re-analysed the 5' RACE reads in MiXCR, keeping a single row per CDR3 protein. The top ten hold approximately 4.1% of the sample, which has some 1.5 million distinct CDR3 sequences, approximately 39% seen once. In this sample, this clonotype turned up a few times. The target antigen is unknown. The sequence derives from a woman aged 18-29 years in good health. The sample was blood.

CDR3 coding DNA: TGTGCCTGGAGTGAGCCTATATCACCTCCCGGAGCTTTCTTT. Translating it yields CAWSEPISPPGAFF. The rearrangement uses TRBV30 and TRBJ1-1; the D is unclear. Trimming stripped 1 base from V and 10 bases from J, with 19 bases between. This CDR3 has 14 amino acids. The germline V gene has CDR1 GTSNPN and CDR2 SVGIG (reference sequence).